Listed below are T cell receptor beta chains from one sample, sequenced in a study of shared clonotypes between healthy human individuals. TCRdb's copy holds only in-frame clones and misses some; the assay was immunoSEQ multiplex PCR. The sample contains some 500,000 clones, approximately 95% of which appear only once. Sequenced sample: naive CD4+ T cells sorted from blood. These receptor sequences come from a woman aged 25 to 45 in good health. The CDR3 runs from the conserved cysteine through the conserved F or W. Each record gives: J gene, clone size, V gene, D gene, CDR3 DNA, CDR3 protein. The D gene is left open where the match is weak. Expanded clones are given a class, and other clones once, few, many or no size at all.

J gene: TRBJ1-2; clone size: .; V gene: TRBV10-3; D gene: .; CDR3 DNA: TGTGCCACAGGGGCCCTCCTTTTTAACTATGGCTACACCTTC; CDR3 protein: CATGALLFNYGYTF
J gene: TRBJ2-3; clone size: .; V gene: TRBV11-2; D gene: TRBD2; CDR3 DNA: TGTGCCAGCAGCTCAAAGCGGGGGGCCTCCTTAGATACGCAGTATTTT; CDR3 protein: CASSSKRGASLDTQYF
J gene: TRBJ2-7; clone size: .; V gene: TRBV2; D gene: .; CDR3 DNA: TGTGCCAGCAGTTCCGGGCCCTTCTACGAGCAGTACTTC; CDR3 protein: CASSSGPFYEQYF
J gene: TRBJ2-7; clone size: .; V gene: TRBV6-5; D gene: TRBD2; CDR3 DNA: TGTGCCAGCAGCGATTTAGCGGGAGAATCCTACGAGCAGTACTTC; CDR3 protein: CASSDLAGESYEQYF
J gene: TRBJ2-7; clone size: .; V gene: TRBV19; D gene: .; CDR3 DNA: TGTGCCAGTAGTCGGGGGAGCGAGCAGTACTTC; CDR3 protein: CASSRGSEQYF
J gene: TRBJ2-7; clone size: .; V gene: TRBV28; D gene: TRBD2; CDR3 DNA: TGTGCCAGCACCGTCCTAGCGGGACCCACCTACGAGCAGTACTTC; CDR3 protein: CASTVLAGPTYEQYF
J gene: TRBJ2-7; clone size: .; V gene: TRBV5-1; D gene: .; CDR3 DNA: TGCGCCAGCAGTCCCAACTGGGATGAGCAGTACTTC; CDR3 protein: CASSPNWDEQYF
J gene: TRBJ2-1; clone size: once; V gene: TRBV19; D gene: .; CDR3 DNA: TGTGCCAGTACCCATGGTCAGGGCCGCTACAATGAGCAGTTCTTC; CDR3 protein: CASTHGQGRYNEQFF
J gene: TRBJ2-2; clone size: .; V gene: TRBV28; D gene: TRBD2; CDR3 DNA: TGTGCCAGCAGTCTGGGACTAGCGGGAGTTGGCGCCGGGGAGCTGTTTTTT; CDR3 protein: CASSLGLAGVGAGELFF
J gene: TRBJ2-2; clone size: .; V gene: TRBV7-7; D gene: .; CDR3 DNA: TGTGCCAGCAGCTCTACCGGGACAACGAACACCGGGGAGCTGTTTTTT; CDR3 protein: CASSSTGTTNTGELFF
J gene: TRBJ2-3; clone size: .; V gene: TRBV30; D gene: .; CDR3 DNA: TGTGCCTGGAGTGCGGGCGATACGCAGTATTTT; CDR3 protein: CAWSAGDTQYF
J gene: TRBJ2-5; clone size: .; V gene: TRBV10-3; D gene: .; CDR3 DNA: TGTGCCATCAGTGATAAGGACAGTCTCAAAAAAGGCCAAGAGACCCAGTACTTC; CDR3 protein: CAISDKDSLKKGQETQYF
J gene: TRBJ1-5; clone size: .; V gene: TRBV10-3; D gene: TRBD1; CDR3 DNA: TGTGCCATCAGTGAGCGACAGGGTTTTAGGAATCAGCCCCAGCATTTT; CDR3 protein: CAISERQGFRNQPQHF
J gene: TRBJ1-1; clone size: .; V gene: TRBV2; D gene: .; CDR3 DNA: TGTGCCAGCAGTGAGAGAGGGCCCAGGAACACTGAAGCTTTCTTT; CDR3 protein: CASSERGPRNTEAFF
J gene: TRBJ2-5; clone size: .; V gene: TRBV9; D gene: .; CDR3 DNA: TGTGCCAGCAGCGTAGAGACAGGACGCCAAGAGACCCAGTACTTC; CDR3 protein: CASSVETGRQETQYF
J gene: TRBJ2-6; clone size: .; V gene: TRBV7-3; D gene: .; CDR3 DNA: TGTGCCAGCAGCGGACCCTCACGCTTACAAAGTCGGGCCAACGTCCTGACTTTC; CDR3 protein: CASSGPSRLQSRANVLTF
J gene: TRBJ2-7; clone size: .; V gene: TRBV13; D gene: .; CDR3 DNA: TGTGCCAGCAGCGTGGCCTCCGGGAGTACTAGTCTGGGCGAGCAGTACTTC; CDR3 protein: CASSVASGSTSLGEQYF
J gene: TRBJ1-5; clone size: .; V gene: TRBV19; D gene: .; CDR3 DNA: TGTGCCAGTAGTATCCCGCCCGGCAATCAGCCCCAGCATTTT; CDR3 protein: CASSIPPGNQPQHF
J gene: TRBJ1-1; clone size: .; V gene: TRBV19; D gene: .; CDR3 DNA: TGTGCCAGTGGACAGAGGAACACTGAAGCTTTCTTT; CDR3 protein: CASGQRNTEAFF
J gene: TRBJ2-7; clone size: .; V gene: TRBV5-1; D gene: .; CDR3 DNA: TGCGCCAGCAGCTTTTCGGAGGAGCAGTACTTC; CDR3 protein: CASSFSEEQYF
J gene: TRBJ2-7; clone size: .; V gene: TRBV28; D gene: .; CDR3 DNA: TGTGCCAGCAGTTTTGGGTTTCCAACCTACGAGCAGTACTTC; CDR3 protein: CASSFGFPTYEQYF
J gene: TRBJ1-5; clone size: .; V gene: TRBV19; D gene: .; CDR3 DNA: TGTGCCAGCAGAGCCACGGGCAATCAGCCCCAGCATTTT; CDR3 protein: CASRATGNQPQHF
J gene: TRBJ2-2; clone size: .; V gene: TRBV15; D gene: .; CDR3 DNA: TGTGCCACCAGCAGTTTTGGGGGGTCGAACACCGGGGAGCTGTTTTTT; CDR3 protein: CATSSFGGSNTGELFF
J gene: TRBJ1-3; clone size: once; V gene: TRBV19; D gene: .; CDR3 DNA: TGTGCCAGCAACGACATGGACCGAAGAAACACCATATATTTT; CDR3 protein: CASNDMDRRNTIYF
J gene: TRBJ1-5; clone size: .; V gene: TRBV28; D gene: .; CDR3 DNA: TGTGCCAGCAGTTTATCCCATACCCTATCCCCTTATCAGCCCCAGCATTTT; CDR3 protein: CASSLSHTLSPYQPQHF
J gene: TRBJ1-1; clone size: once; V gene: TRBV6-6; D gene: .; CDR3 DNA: TGTGCCAGCAGATGGCGGGAGAACACTGAAGCTTTCTTT; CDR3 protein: CASRWRENTEAFF
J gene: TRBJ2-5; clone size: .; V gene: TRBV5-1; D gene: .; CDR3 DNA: TGCGCCAGCAGCTTGAGTTTCACAGGGAAGCAAGAGACCCAGTACTTC; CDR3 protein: CASSLSFTGKQETQYF
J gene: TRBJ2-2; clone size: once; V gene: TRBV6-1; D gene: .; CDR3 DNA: TGTGCCAGCAGTGAAGGGGTCCCGAACACCGGGGAGCTGTTTTTT; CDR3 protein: CASSEGVPNTGELFF
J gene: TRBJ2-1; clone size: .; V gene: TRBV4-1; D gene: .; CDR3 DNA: TGCGCCAGCAGCCAAGGAGATAGACCCCAAACGTTCTTC; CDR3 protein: CASSQGDRPQTFF
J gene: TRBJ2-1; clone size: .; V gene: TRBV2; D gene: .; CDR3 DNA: TGTGCCAGCAGTGACGGGACCCCCTACAATGAGCAGTTCTTC; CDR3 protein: CASSDGTPYNEQFF
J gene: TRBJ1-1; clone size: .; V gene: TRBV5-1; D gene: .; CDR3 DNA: TGCGCCAGCAGCGGACCTGGACAGAACACTGAAGCTTTCTTT; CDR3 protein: CASSGPGQNTEAFF
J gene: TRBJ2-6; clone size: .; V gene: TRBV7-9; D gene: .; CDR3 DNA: TGTGCCAGCAGCTTATATGGGGGACGGCCAGCTTCTGGGGCCAACGTCCTGACTTTC; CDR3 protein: CASSLYGGRPASGANVLTF
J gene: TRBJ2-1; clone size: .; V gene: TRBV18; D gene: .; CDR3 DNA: TGTGCCAGCTCACAACTAGCCATCAATGAGCAGTTCTTC; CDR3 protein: CASSQLAINEQFF
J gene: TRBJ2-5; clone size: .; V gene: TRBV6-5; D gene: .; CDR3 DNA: TGTGCCAGCAGTTATCAGGGTCACGGGACCCAGTACTTC; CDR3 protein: CASSYQGHGTQYF
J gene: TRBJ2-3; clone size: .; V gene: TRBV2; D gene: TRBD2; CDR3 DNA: TGTGCCACAAGGACTAGCCAAGATACGCAGTATTTT; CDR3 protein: CATRTSQDTQYF
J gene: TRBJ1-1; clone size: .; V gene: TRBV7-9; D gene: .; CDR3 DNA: TGTGCCAGCAGCCGCGTGGTCACTGAAGCTTTCTTT; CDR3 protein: CASSRVVTEAFF
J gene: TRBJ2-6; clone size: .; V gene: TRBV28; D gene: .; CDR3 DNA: TGTGCCAGCACGAGAGCAGGGCTGTCTGGGGCCAACGTCCTGACTTTC; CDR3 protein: CASTRAGLSGANVLTF
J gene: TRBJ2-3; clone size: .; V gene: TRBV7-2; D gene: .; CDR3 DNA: TGTGCCAGCAGCTTGGGGCAGCCCACAGATACGCAGTATTTT; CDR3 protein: CASSLGQPTDTQYF
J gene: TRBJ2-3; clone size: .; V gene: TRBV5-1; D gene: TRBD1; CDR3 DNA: TGCGCCAGCAGCTACGGGACAGGCCGAGGGGTTGTTGATACGCAGTATTTT; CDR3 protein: CASSYGTGRGVVDTQYF
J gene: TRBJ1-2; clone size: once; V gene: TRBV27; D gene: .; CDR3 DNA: TGTGCCAGCAGTTTAGGCCGGGACCCGAACTATGGCTACACCTTC; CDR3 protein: CASSLGRDPNYGYTF
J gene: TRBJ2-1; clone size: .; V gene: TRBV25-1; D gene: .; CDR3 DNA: TGTGCCAGCAGTGACCATAGCGAAAGAGGGAATGAGCAGTTCTTC; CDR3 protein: CASSDHSERGNEQFF
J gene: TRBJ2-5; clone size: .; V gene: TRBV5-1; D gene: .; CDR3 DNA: TGCGCCAGCAGCTTCGGAGCTTTAGAGACCCAGTACTTC; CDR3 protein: CASSFGALETQYF
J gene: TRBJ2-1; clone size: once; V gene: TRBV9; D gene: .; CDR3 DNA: TGTGCCAGCAAAGCCCCGGGACCCGGTGAGCAGTTCTTC; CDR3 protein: CASKAPGPGEQFF
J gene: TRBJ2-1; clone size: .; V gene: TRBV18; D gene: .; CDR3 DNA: TGTGCCAGCTCACCATTTACAGGTTGGGTGGATGAGCAGTTCTTC; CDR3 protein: CASSPFTGWVDEQFF
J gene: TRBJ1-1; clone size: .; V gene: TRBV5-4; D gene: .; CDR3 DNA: TGTGCCAGCAGCCTATCCATGAACACTGAAGCTTTCTTT; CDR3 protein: CASSLSMNTEAFF
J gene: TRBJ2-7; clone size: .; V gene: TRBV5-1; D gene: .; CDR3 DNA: TGCGCCAGCAGCTCAAATACGGAGGGGGAGCAGTACTTC; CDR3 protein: CASSSNTEGEQYF
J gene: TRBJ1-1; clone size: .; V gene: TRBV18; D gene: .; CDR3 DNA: TGTGCCAGCTCACCAGAGGGTGGGTTTTCTGAAGCTTTCTTT; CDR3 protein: CASSPEGGFSEAFF
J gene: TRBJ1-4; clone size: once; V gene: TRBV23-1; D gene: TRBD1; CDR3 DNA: TGCGCCAGCAGTCATGGGACAGGGTTTAATGAAAAACTGTTTTTT; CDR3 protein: CASSHGTGFNEKLFF
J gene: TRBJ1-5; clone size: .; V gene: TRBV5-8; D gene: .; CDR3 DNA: TGTGCCAGCAGCTTGGCCAGGAATCAGCCCCAGCATTTT; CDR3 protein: CASSLARNQPQHF
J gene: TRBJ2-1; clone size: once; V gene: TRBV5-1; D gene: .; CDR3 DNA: TGCGCCAGCAGCTCCGCTGGGCAAGGAAATGAGCAGTTCTTC; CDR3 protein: CASSSAGQGNEQFF
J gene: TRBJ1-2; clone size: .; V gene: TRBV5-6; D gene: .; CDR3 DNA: TGTGCCAGCAGCTTGTTGGTCTTATATGGCTACACCTTC; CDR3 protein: CASSLLVLYGYTF
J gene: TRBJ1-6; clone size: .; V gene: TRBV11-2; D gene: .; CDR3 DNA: TGTGCCAGCAGCCCCCACGTAGGCTATAATTCACCCCTCCACTTT; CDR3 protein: CASSPHVGYNSPLHF
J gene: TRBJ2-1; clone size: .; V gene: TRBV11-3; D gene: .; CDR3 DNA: TGTGCCAGCAGCAGCCTTTACAATGAGCAGTTCTTC; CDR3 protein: CASSSLYNEQFF
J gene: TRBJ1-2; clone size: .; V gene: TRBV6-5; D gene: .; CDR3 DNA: TGTGCCAGCAGTTCCAGGGATGGCTACACCTTC; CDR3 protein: CASSSRDGYTF
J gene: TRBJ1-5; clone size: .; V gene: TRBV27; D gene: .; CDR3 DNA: TGTGCCAGCAGGGGGACTGGTCAGCCCCAGCATTTT; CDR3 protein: CASRGTGQPQHF
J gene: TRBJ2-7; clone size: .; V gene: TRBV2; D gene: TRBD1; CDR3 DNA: TGTGCCAGCAGTGGTCAGGGGGCGAAAAACTCCTACGAGCAGTACTTC; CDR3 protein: CASSGQGAKNSYEQYF